The text below deals with one TCR beta chain. Its target is unknown. The table came from immunoSEQ multiplex PCR; TCRdb's copy has only in-frame clones and leaves some out. The sample has almost 3,000 clones, just under 25% seen once. CDR1 is KGHSH, CDR2 LQKENI, per germline. CDR3 length equals 14 residues. V lost 4 bases and J 1 base, leaving 10 bases between the germline ends. These data come from a study of T cells in localized non-small cell lung cancer. Notes on the study in general: Out of the top 100 tumor clones, a median 57 were seen in adjacent lung. Uninvolved adjacent lung had the highest recorded T cell clonality, with tumor below it. Longer overall survival associated with higher blood T cell density; shorter survival with higher adjacent-lung clonality. As only one tumor region underwent sequencing, heterogeneity remains possible.

This specimen consisted of lung tumor tissue, obtained before any cancer treatment. This clonotype was obtained from a man between 40 and 70 years old with stage III lung adenocarcinoma. V usage is TRBV18 and J usage is TRBJ1-1; D is unclear. DNA of the CDR3: TGTGCCAGCTCACAAAGCGTGGGGAACACTGAAGCTTTCTTT. Translation gives CASSQSVGNTEAFF.